Given below is one T cell receptor (beta chain) in context. This entry comes from a study of T cell changes during pregnancy in multiple sclerosis. Clones were sequenced by immunoSEQ multiplex PCR, and TCRdb holds only the in-frame ones, with some missing. The profile shows about 47,000 clones, 93% of them singletons. The CDR3 consists of 17 residues. J lost 4 bases, V lost 6 bases, and 12 bases had no gene match. Sequenced here: peripheral blood, sampled in the second trimester of pregnancy. The TCR originated in a female donor with multiple sclerosis, enrolled in a pregnancy study. The rearrangement uses TRBV23-1 and TRBJ2-2; TRBD1 matches at 9 bases. TRBV23-1 is an ORF for which the function is uncertain. The CDR3 spells CASRPGRDRDTTGELFF. The CDR3 DNA sequence: TGCGCCAGCAGACCTGGCCGGGACAGGGACACCACCGGGGAGCTGTTTTTT.